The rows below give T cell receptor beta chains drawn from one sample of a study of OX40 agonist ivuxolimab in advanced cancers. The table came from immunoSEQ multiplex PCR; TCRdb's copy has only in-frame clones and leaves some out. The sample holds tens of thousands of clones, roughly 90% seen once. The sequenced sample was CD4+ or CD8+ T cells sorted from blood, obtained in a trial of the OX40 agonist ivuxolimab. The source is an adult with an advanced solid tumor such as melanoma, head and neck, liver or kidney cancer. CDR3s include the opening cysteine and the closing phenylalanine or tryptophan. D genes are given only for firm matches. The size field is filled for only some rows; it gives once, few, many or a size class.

cdr3_aa: CASSFGRGIDTQYF; cdr3_nt: TGTGCCAGCAGCTTCGGGAGAGGGATAGATACGCAGTATTTT; d_call: -; v_call: TRBV6-5; j_call: TRBJ2-3; clone_size: -
cdr3_aa: CATQTFGSSYNEQFF; cdr3_nt: TGTGCCACCCAGACTTTCGGGAGCTCCTACAATGAGCAGTTCTTC; d_call: -; v_call: TRBV19; j_call: TRBJ2-1; clone_size: -
cdr3_aa: CASSLYAGEGESYTF; cdr3_nt: TGCGCCAGCAGCTTGTATGCAGGGGAAGGGGAAAGCTACACCTTC; d_call: -; v_call: TRBV5-1; j_call: TRBJ1-2; clone_size: -
cdr3_aa: CSVPGTGGDTIYF; cdr3_nt: TGCAGCGTCCCAGGGACGGGCGGAGACACCATATATTTT; d_call: -; v_call: TRBV29-1; j_call: TRBJ1-3; clone_size: -
cdr3_aa: CASSLSPREVDEKLFF; cdr3_nt: TGTGCCAGCAGTTTATCGCCCAGGGAAGTTGATGAAAAACTGTTTTTT; d_call: -; v_call: TRBV28; j_call: TRBJ1-4; clone_size: -
cdr3_aa: CASSWTGESTTEAFF; cdr3_nt: TGTGCCAGTAGCTGGACAGGGGAGAGTACCACTGAAGCTTTCTTT; d_call: TRBD1; v_call: TRBV19; j_call: TRBJ1-1; clone_size: -
cdr3_aa: CSANYGGEFF; cdr3_nt: TGCAGTGCTAATTACGGAGGGGAGTTCTTC; d_call: -; v_call: TRBV20-1; j_call: TRBJ2-1; clone_size: -
cdr3_aa: CASSVFEKLFF; cdr3_nt: TGTGCCAGCAGTGTCTTTGAAAAACTGTTTTTT; d_call: -; v_call: TRBV25-1; j_call: TRBJ1-4; clone_size: -
cdr3_aa: CASSQDRGHQPEAFF; cdr3_nt: TGCGCCAGCAGCCAAGATAGGGGACACCAACCTGAAGCTTTCTTT; d_call: -; v_call: TRBV4-1; j_call: TRBJ1-1; clone_size: -
cdr3_aa: CASSLGTGNTGELFF; cdr3_nt: TGTGCCAGCAGCTTAGGGACAGGAAACACCGGGGAGCTGTTTTTT; d_call: TRBD1; v_call: TRBV7-6; j_call: TRBJ2-2; clone_size: few
cdr3_aa: CASSLSRVPDTQYF; cdr3_nt: TGTGCCAGCAGCTTAAGTAGGGTCCCAGATACGCAGTATTTT; d_call: -; v_call: TRBV7-2; j_call: TRBJ2-3; clone_size: -